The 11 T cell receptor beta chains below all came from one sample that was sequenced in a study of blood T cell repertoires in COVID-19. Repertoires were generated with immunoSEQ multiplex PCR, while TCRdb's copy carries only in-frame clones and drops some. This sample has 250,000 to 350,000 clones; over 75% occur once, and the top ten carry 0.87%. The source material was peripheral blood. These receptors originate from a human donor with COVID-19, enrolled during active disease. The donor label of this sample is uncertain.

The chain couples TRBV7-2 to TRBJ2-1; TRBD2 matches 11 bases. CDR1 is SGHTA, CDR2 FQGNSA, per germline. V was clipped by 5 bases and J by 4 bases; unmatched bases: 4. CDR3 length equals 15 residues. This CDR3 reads CASSTLAGGYNEQFF. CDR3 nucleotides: TGTGCCAGCAGCACCCTAGCGGGAGGATACAATGAGCAGTTCTTC.

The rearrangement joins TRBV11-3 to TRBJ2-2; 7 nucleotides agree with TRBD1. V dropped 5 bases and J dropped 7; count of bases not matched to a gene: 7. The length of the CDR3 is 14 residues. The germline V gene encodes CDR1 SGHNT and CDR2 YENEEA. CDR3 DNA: TGTGCCAGCAGCCTCGGACAGGCTCACGGGGAGCTGTTTTTT. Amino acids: CASSLGQAHGELFF.

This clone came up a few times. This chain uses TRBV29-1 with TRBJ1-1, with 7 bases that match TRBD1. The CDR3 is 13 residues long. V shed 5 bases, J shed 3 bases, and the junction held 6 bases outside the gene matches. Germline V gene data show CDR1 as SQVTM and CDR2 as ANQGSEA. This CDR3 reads CSVLGDSYTEAFF. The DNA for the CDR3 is TGCAGCGTTCTTGGGGACAGTTACACTGAAGCTTTCTTT.

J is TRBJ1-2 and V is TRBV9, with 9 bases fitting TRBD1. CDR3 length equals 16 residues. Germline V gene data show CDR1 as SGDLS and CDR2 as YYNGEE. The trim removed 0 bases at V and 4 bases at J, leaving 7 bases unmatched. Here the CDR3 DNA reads TGTGCCAGCAGCGTAGATACAGGGGGCGTTTTCTATGGCTACACCTTC. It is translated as CASSVDTGGVFYGYTF.

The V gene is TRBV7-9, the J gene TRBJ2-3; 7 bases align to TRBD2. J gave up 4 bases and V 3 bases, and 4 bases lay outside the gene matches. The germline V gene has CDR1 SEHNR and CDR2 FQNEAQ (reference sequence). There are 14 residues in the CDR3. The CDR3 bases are TGTGCCAGCAGCTTCTCGCGGGAGCCAGATACGCAGTATTTT. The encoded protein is CASSFSREPDTQYF.

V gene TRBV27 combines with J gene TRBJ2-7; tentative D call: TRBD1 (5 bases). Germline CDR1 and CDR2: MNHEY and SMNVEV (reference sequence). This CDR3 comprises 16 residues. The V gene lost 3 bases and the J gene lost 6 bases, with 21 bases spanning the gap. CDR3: CASSFSPQGTLGEQYF. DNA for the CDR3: TGTGCCAGCAGTTTTTCCCCCCAGGGCACCCTAGGCGAGCAGTACTTC.

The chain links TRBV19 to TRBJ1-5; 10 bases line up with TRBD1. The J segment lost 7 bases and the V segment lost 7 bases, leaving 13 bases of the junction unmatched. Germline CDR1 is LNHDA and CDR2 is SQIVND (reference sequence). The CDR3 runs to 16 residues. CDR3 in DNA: TGTGCCAGTACCCTCGCCTGGGGACAGGGGAGCCAGCCCCAGCATTTT. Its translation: CASTLAWGQGSQPQHF.

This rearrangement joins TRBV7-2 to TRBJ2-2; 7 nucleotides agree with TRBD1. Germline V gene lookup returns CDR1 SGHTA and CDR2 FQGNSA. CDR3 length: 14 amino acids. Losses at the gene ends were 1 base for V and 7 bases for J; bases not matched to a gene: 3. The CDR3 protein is CASSLGGGLGELFF. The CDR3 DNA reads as TGTGCCAGCAGCTTAGGAGGGGGCCTCGGGGAGCTGTTTTTT.

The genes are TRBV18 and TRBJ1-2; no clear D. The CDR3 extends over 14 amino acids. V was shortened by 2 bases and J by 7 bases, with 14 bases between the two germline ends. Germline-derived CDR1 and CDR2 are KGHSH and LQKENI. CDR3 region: CASSPTGKLGGYTF. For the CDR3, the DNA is TGTGCCAGCTCACCAACCGGGAAATTAGGTGGCTACACCTTC.

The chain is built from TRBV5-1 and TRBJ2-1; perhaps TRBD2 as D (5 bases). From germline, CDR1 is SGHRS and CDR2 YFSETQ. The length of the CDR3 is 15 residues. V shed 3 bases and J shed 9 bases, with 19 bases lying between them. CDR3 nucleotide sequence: TGCGCCAGCAGCTCTAGCCCTATCGGCAAGGGTGAGCAGTTCTTC. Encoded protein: CASSSSPIGKGEQFF.

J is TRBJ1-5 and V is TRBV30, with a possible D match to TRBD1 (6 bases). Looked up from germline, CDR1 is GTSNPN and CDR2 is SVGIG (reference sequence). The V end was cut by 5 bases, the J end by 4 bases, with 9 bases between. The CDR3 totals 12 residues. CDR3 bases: TGTGCCTGGGGGGACACAAATCAGCCCCAGCATTTT. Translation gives CAWGDTNQPQHF.